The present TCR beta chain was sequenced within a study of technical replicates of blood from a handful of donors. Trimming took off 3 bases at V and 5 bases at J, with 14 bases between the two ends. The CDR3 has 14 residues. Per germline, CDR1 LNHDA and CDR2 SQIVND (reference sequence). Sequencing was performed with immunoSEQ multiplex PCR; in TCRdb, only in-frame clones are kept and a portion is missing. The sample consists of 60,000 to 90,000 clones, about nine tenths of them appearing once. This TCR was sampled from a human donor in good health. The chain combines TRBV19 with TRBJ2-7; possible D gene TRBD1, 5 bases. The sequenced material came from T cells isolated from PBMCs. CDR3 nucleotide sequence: TGTGCCAGTAGTATGGCAGGGAATTTCGACGAGCAGTACTTC. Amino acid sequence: CASSMAGNFDEQYF.